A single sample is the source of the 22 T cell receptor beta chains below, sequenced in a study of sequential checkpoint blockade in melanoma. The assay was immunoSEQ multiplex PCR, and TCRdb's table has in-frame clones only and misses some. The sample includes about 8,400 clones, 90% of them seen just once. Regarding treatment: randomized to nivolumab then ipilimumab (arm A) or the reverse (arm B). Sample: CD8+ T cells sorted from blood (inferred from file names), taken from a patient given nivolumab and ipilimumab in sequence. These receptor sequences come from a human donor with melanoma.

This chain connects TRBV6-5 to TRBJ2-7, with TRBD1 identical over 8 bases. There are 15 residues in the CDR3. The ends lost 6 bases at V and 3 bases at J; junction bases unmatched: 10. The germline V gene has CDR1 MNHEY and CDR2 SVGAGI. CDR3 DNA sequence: TGTGCCAGCAGCGTAGGACAGGGTAAGAGCTACGAGCAGTACTTC. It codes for CASSVGQGKSYEQYF.

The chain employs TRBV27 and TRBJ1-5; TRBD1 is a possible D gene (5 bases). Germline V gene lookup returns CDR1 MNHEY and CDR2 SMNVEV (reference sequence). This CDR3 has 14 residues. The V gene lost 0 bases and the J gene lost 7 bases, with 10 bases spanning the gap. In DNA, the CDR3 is TGTGCCAGCAGTTTATCGGCAGGGTCCCAGCCCCAGCATTTT. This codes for CASSLSAGSQPQHF.

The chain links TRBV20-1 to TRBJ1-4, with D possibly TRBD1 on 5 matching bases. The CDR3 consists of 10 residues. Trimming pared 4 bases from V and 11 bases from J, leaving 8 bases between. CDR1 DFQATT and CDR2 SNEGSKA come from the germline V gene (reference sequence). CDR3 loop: CSATGEKLFF. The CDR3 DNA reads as TGCAGTGCTACGGGGGAGAAACTGTTTTTT.

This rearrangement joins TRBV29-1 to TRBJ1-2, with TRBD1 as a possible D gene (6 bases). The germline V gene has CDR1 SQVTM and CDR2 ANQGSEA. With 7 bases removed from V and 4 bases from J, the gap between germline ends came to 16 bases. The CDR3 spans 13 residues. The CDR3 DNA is TGCAGCGCCGATAGGACAGCGAGCTATGGCTACACCTTC. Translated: CSADRTASYGYTF.

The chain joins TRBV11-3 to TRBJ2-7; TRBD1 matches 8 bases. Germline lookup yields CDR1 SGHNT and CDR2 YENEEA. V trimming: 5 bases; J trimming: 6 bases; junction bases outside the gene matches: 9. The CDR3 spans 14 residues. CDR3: CASSLRGTGREQYV. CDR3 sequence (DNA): TGTGCCAGCAGCCTCCGCGGGACAGGACGCGAGCAGTACGTC.

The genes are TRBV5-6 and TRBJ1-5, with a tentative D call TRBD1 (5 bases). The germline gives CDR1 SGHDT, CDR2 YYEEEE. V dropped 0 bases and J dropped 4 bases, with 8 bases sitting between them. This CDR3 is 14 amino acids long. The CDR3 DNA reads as TGTGCCAGCAGCTTGGACGGGGGGAATCAGCCCCAGCATTTT. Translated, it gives CASSLDGGNQPQHF.

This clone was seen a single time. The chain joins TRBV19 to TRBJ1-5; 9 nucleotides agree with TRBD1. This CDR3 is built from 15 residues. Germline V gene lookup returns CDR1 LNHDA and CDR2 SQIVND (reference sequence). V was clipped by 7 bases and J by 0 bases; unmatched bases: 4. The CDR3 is CASTGTGTSNQPQHF. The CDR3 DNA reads TGTGCCAGTACCGGGACAGGGACTAGCAATCAGCCCCAGCATTTT.

The CDR3 region is CASSGIPGLADQEQFF. The CDR3 DNA sequence: TGCGCCAGCAGCGGAATACCGGGACTAGCGGATCAAGAGCAGTTCTTC. This chain joins TRBV5-1 and TRBJ2-1; 11 positions match TRBD2. The J segment lost 10 bases and the V segment lost 4 bases, leaving 13 bases of the junction unmatched. This CDR3 has 16 amino acids. CDR1 is SGHRS, CDR2 YFSETQ, per germline.

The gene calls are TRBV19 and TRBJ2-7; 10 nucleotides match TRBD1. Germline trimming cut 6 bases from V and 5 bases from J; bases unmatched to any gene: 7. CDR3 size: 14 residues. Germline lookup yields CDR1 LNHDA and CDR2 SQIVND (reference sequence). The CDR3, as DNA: TGTGCCAGTAGGACCGGGACAGGGGAAAACGAGCAGTACTTC. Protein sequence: CASRTGTGENEQYF. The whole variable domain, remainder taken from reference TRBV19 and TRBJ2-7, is DGGITQSPKYLFRKEGQNVTLSCEQNLNHDAMYWYRQDPGQGLRLIYYSQIVNDFQKGDIAEGYSVSREKKESFPLTVTSAQKNPTAFYLCASRTGTGENEQYFGPGTRLTVT.

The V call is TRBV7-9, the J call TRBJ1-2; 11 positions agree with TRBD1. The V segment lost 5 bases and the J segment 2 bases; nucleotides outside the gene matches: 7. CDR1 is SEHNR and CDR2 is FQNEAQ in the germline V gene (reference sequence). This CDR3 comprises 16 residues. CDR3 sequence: CASSPPGDRGNYGYTF. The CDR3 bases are TGTGCCAGCAGCCCCCCCGGGGACAGGGGGAACTATGGCTACACCTTC.

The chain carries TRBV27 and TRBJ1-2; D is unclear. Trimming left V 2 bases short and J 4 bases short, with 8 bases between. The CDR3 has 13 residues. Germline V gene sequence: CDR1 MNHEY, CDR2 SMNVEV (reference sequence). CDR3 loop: CASSLEYGYGYTF. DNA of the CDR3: TGTGCCAGCAGTTTAGAGTATGGCTATGGCTACACCTTC.

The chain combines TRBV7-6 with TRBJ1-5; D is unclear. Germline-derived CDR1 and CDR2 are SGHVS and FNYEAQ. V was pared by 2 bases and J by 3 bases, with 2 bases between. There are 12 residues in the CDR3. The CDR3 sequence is CASSLLNQPQHF. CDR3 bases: TGTGCCAGCAGCTTACTCAATCAGCCCCAGCATTTT.

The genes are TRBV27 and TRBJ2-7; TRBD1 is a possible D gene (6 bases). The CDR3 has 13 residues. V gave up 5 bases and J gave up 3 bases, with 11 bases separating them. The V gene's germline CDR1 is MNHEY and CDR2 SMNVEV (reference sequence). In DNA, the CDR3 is TGTGCCAGCAGTCTGGGACATCACTACGAGCAGTACTTC. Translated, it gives CASSLGHHYEQYF.

CDR3 in DNA: TGTGCCAGCAGCCAAGACAGGGTGGCCACTGAAGCTTTCTTT. This translates into CASSQDRVATEAFF. The V call is TRBV21-1, the J call TRBJ1-1; TRBD1 is the table's D call and was not checked against the DNA. TRBV21-1 is tagged as a pseudogene. The CDR3 contains 14 residues.

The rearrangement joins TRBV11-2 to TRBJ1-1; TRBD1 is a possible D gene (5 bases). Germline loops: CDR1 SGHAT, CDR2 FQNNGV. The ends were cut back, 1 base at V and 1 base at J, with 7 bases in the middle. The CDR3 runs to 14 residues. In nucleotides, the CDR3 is TGTGCCAGCAGCTTAGCAGGGTCGAACACTGAAGCTTTCTTT. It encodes CASSLAGSNTEAFF.

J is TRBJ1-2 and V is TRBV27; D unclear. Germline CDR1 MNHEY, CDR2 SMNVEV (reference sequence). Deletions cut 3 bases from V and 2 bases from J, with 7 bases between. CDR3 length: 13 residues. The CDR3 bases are TGTGCCAGCAGTTTTGGGAGCAACTATGGCTACACCTTC. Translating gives CASSFGSNYGYTF.

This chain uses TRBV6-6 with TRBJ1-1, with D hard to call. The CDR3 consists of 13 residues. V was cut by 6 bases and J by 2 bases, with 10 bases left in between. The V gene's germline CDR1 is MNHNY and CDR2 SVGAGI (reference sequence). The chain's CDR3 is CASRLGINTEAFF. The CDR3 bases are TGTGCCAGCAGGCTAGGAATTAACACTGAAGCTTTCTTT.

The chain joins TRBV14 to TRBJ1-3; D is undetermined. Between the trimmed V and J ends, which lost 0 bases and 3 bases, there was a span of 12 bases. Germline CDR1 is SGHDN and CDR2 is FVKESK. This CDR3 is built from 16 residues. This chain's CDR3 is CASSQDLSRSGNTIYF. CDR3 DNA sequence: TGTGCCAGCAGCCAAGATTTGAGTAGAAGTGGAAACACCATATATTTT.

CDR3 region: CASSQLTGVTEAFF. The CDR3 nucleotides are TGTGCCAGCAGTCAACTGACAGGGGTCACTGAAGCTTTCTTT. The chain combines TRBV6-5 with TRBJ1-1, with 8 bases lining up with TRBD1. V lost 5 bases, J lost 4 bases, and 6 bases stayed unmatched. The CDR3 spans 14 residues. Looked up from germline, CDR1 is MNHEY and CDR2 is SVGAGI.

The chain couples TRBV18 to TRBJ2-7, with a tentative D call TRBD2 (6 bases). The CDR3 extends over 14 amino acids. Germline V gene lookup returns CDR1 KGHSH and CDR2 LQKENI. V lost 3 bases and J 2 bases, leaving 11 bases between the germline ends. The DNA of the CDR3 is TGTGCCAGCTCACCGGAGGGCACTACCTACGAGCAGTACTTC. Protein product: CASSPEGTTYEQYF.

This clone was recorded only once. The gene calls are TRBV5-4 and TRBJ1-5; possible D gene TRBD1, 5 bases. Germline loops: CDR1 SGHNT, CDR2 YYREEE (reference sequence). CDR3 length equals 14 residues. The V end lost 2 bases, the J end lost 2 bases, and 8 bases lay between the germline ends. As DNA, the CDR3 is TGTGCCAGCAGCTTTTTAGGGGGCAATCAGCCCCAGCATTTT. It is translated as CASSFLGGNQPQHF.

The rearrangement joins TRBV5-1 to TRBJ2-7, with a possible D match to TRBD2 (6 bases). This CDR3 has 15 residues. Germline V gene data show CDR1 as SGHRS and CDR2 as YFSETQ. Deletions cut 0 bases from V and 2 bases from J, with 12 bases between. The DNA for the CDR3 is TGCGCCAGCAGCTTGGCCCCGGGACTTACCTACGAGCAGTACTTC. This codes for CASSLAPGLTYEQYF.